This entry features one TCR beta chain sequence. The sample is drawn from a study of blood T cell repertoires in COVID-19. Study summary: From the United States, Italy and Spain came samples of acute and convalescent COVID-19.

Original analysis: Estimation of nucleated cell counts relied on the amplification of reference gene primers. Clones were sequenced by immunoSEQ multiplex PCR, and TCRdb holds only the in-frame ones, with some missing. Clone size and the V and J calls come from that table; the DNA yielded D and trimming. This table has fewer than 150,000 clones, 80% to 85% appearing once. This CDR3 has 13 residues. CDR1 is SEHNR and CDR2 is FQNEAQ in the germline V gene (reference sequence). Trimming took 1 base from V and 4 from J, leaving 7 bases between them. The gene calls are TRBV7-9 and TRBJ1-2, with D unclear. This clonotype was sampled from a human donor in a cohort sampled during active COVID-19. Sequencing input: peripheral blood. The chain's CDR3 is CASSLGNSYGYTF. The CDR3 DNA reads TGTGCCAGCAGCTTAGGTAACAGCTATGGCTACACCTTC. The full variable domain, completed using reference TRBV7-9 and TRBJ1-2, is DTGVSQNPRHKITKRGQNVTFRCDPISEHNRLYWYRQTLGQGPEFLTYFQNEAQLEKSRLLSDRFSAERPKGSFSTLEIQRTEQGDSAMYLCASSLGNSYGYTFGSGTRLTVV.